The 29 T cell receptor beta chains reported below all come from one sample, sequenced in a study of PD-L1 blockade in urothelial cancer. Time point noted: pretreatment peripheral blood. The repertoire was sequenced with immunoSEQ multiplex PCR; TCRdb's copy has only in-frame clones and lacks some. The profile shows 70,000 to 75,000 clones, 84% of them singletons. Sequenced material: PBMCs, taken around atezolizumab (anti-PD-L1) treatment. The receptors originated from a woman in her sixties or seventies with urothelial cancer.

The chain links TRBV30 to TRBJ1-2, with D perhaps TRBD1 (6 bases). This CDR3 is built from 15 residues. V lost 8 bases and J lost 2, with 21 bases in between. CDR1 and CDR2 from the germline V gene are GTSNPN and SVGIG (reference sequence). CDR3: CAGSRLGQQNYGYTF. CDR3 in DNA: TGTGCCGGTTCAAGACTCGGACAGCAAAACTATGGCTACACCTTC. The full variable domain, rest sourced from reference TRBV30 and TRBJ1-2, is SQTIHQWPATLVQPVGSPLSLECTVEGTSNPNLYWYRQAAGRGLQLLFYSVGIGQISSEVPQNLSASRPQDRQFILSSKKLLLSDSGFYLCAGSRLGQQNYGYTFGSGTRLTVV.

The table lists this clone with a count of one. The genes are TRBV7-9 and TRBJ1-4; D gene unclear. V lost 10 bases, J lost 0 bases, and 12 bases lay in between. Germline CDR1 SEHNR, CDR2 FQNEAQ (reference sequence). This CDR3 region has 14 residues. The CDR3 DNA reads as TGTGCCACCACGAGGGAGGCAACTAATGAAAAACTGTTTTTT. This sequence encodes CATTREATNEKLFF.

This chain joins TRBV29-1 and TRBJ1-1; 10 bases map to TRBD1. Germline CDR1 is SQVTM and CDR2 is ANQGSEA. This CDR3 region has 15 residues. The V gene end was trimmed by 7 bases and the J gene end by 3 bases; junction bases not matched to a gene: 11. The CDR3 loop is CSAGTGVFKYTEAFF. In DNA, the CDR3 is TGCAGCGCCGGGACAGGGGTTTTTAAGTACACTGAAGCTTTCTTT.

V and J are TRBV27 and TRBJ2-7, with 10 bases lining up with TRBD2. This CDR3 has 15 amino acids. CDR1 and CDR2 from the germline V gene are MNHEY and SMNVEV (reference sequence). V lost 7 bases and J lost 6; bases outside the gene matches: 12. The CDR3 coding sequence is TGTGCCAGCACCCTTACGGCTAGCGGGAGTGCCGAGCAGTACTTC. It translates to CASTLTASGSAEQYF.

This sequence joins TRBV9 and TRBJ2-5; no definite D call. CDR3 length equals 11 residues. The V gene lost 5 bases and the J gene lost 5 bases, with 7 bases spanning the gap. Germline CDR1 SGDLS, CDR2 YYNGEE. The chain's CDR3 is CASSRYETQYF. CDR3 nucleotide sequence: TGTGCCAGCAGTAGATACGAGACCCAGTACTTC.

This rearrangement joins TRBV10-3 to TRBJ2-3, with 10 bases that match TRBD2. Trimming took 5 bases from V and 6 from J; bases not matched to a gene: 11. This CDR3 has 16 residues. Germline loops: CDR1 ENHRY, CDR2 SYGVKD. As DNA, the CDR3 is TGTGCCATCAGTAACCGACTAGCGGGCGAAGAGGATACGCAGTATTTT. The encoded protein is CAISNRLAGEEDTQYF.

The rearrangement uses TRBV18 and TRBJ2-2; 11 nucleotides align to TRBD2. J was trimmed by 1 base and V by 0 bases; bases with no gene match: 1. CDR1 and CDR2 (germline): KGHSH, LQKENI. CDR3 length: 17 residues. CDR3 nucleotide sequence: TGTGCCAGCTCACCACCCGGACTAGCGGGGAACACCGGGGAGCTGTTTTTT. Translated, it gives CASSPPGLAGNTGELFF. The full variable domain, in which reference TRBV18 and TRBJ2-2 provide the parts outside the CDR3, is NAGVMQNPRHLVRRRGQEARLRCSPMKGHSHVYWYRQLPEEGLKFMVYLQKENIIDESGMPKERFSAEFPKEGPSILRIQQVVRGDSAAYFCASSPPGLAGNTGELFFGEGSRLTVL.

The chain is built from TRBV11-1 and TRBJ2-4; 11 bases are shared with TRBD2. This CDR3 region has 16 residues. Germline-derived CDR1 and CDR2 are SGHAT and FQDESV (reference sequence). The J segment lost 4 bases and the V segment lost 4 bases, leaving 6 bases of the junction unmatched. CDR3 DNA sequence: TGTGCCAGCAGCTCCCCTGGGACTAGCGGAAAAAACATTCAGTACTTC. This codes for CASSSPGTSGKNIQYF.

The J gene is TRBJ1-3, the V gene TRBV7-2; D uncertain. CDR1 is SGHTA, CDR2 FQGNSA, per germline. The length of the CDR3 is 16 residues. Trimming removed 5 bases at V and 0 bases at J, with 14 bases between. The DNA for the CDR3 is TGTGCCAGCAGCCCCGCCGGCGGCTACTCTGGAAACACCATATATTTT. Translated, it gives CASSPAGGYSGNTIYF.

The CDR3 bases are TGTGCCAGCAGTATTTCCACAGGGATGGAGACCCAGTACTTC. Its protein product is CASSISTGMETQYF. The chain links TRBV2 to TRBJ2-5; possibly TRBD1 for D (6 bases). Germline V lookup: CDR1 SNHLY, CDR2 FYNNEI. The V end lost 5 bases, the J end lost 5 bases, and 15 bases lay between the germline ends. The CDR3 has 14 residues. The full variable domain, with the rest looked up from reference TRBV2 and TRBJ2-5, is EPEVTQTPSHQVTQMGQEVILRCVPISNHLYFYWYRQILGQKVEFLVSFYNNEISEKSEIFDDQFSVERPDGSNFTLKIRSTKLEDSAMYFCASSISTGMETQYFGPGTRLLVL.

The J gene is TRBJ1-1, the V gene TRBV28; D is unresolved. Trimming stripped 3 bases from V and 7 bases from J, with 12 bases between. From germline, CDR1 is MDHEN and CDR2 SYDVKM. CDR3 length: 13 amino acids. Here the CDR3 reads CASSFGGVGEAFF. The CDR3, as DNA: TGTGCCAGCAGTTTCGGCGGGGTTGGTGAAGCTTTCTTT.

The chain employs TRBV28 and TRBJ1-4; perhaps TRBD1 as D (5 bases). Germline assignment: CDR1 MDHEN and CDR2 SYDVKM. The CDR3 contains 14 residues. Trimming stripped 3 bases from V and 4 bases from J, with 9 bases between. DNA of the CDR3: TGTGCCAGCAGTTTTTGGGGGGATAATGAAAAACTGTTTTTT. Its protein product is CASSFWGDNEKLFF. Full variable domain (outside the CDR3, taken from reference TRBV28 and TRBJ1-4): DVKVTQSSRYLVKRTGEKVFLECVQDMDHENMFWYRQDPGLGLRLIYFSYDVKMKEKGDIPEGYSVSREKKERFSLILESASTNQTSMYLCASSFWGDNEKLFFGSGTQLSVL.

This CDR3 reads CATGTGRFTEAFF. DNA for the CDR3: TGTGCCACCGGGACAGGAAGATTCACTGAAGCTTTCTTT. This sequence joins TRBV7-2 and TRBJ1-1; 8 nucleotides match TRBD1. V was pared by 10 bases and J by 4 bases, with 8 bases of the junction left unmatched. Germline lookup yields CDR1 SGHTA and CDR2 FQGNSA. The CDR3 is 13 residues long.

This clone showed up just once. J is TRBJ2-2 and V is TRBV27; 8 bases line up with TRBD2. The junction had 7 bases not matched to a gene; V was cut back by 5 bases and J by 5 bases. The CDR3 is 15 residues long. Germline lookup yields CDR1 MNHEY and CDR2 SMNVEV (reference sequence). The CDR3 region has the DNA TGTGCCAGCAGTCAGAGGCGGGGGGTAACCGGGGAGCTGTTTTTT. Protein: CASSQRRGVTGELFF.

J is TRBJ2-5 and V is TRBV5-5; D unresolved. Germline CDR1 reads SGHKS; CDR2 reads YYEKEE (reference sequence). Between the trimmed V and J ends, which lost 0 bases and 0 bases, there was a span of 6 bases. This CDR3 has 14 residues. CDR3 in DNA: TGTGCCAGCAGCTTGGTCGCAGACCAAGAGACCCAGTACTTC. This codes for CASSLVADQETQYF.

The rearrangement joins TRBV7-9 to TRBJ2-3, with a possible D match to TRBD1 (5 bases). CDR1 is SEHNR and CDR2 is FQNEAQ in the germline V gene (reference sequence). The length of the CDR3 is 14 residues. Trimming took 5 bases from V and 3 from J, leaving 12 bases between them. CDR3 nucleotides: TGTGCCAGCAGCCCACCAAGGGGAACAGATACGCAGTATTTT. Protein product: CASSPPRGTDTQYF.

V gene TRBV4-3 combines with J gene TRBJ2-7; D unclear. V dropped 0 bases and J dropped 3 bases, with 12 bases sitting between them. Germline V gives CDR1 LGHNA, CDR2 YSLEER. This CDR3 is built from 15 residues. CDR3 region: CASSQDRPGFYEQYF. The CDR3 DNA reads TGCGCCAGCAGCCAAGATAGGCCAGGTTTCTACGAGCAGTACTTC.

This clone was found once. This chain uses TRBV18 with TRBJ2-1; TRBD1 aligns across 11 bases. In germline, CDR1 is KGHSH, CDR2 LQKENI. The CDR3 covers 17 residues. After removal of 2 bases from V and 3 bases from J, the junction contained 6 bases not matched to a gene. Here the CDR3 DNA reads TGTGCCAGCTCACCAAGTAGGACAGGGGGCGACTACAATGAGCAGTTCTTC. Amino acid sequence: CASSPSRTGGDYNEQFF.

The V gene is TRBV7-2, the J gene TRBJ1-3; D ambiguous. V was trimmed by 3 bases and J by 1 base, leaving 10 bases between them. CDR3 length equals 15 residues. CDR1 SGHTA and CDR2 FQGNSA come from the germline V gene. The DNA of the CDR3 is TGTGCCAGCAGCTTTTCGGTGGTTTCTGGAAACACCATATATTTT. The encoded protein is CASSFSVVSGNTIYF.

The rearrangement joins TRBV28 to TRBJ1-1; D might be TRBD1 (5 bases). CDR1 and CDR2 (germline): MDHEN, SYDVKM. The CDR3 runs to 15 residues. The V gene lost 6 bases and the J gene lost 10 bases, with 24 bases spanning the gap. In DNA, the CDR3 is TGTGCCAGCAGCTACCCTAGCCCGGCCCTGGGGGGAGCTTTCTTT. Translated: CASSYPSPALGGAFF.

The chain links TRBV5-1 to TRBJ2-7; D possibly corresponds to TRBD1 (5 bases). Looked up from germline, CDR1 is SGHRS and CDR2 is YFSETQ. V lost 0 bases, J lost 2 bases, and 9 bases lay in between. The CDR3 loop spans 14 amino acids. CDR3 sequence: CASSLAPDTYEQYF. The DNA of the CDR3 is TGCGCCAGCAGCTTGGCCCCGGACACCTACGAGCAGTACTTC.

This clone was counted only a few times. The chain links TRBV6-5 to TRBJ1-2; a possible D gene is TRBD1 (5 bases). Between the trimmed V and J ends, which lost 5 bases and 3 bases, there was a span of 13 bases. Germline V gives CDR1 MNHEY, CDR2 SVGAGI. CDR3 length: 14 amino acids. CDR3 sequence (DNA): TGTGCCAGCAGTGGGACCAGGGAGGACTATGGCTACACCTTC. Translated: CASSGTREDYGYTF.

This clone was seen a few times. The CDR3 loop reads CASAGQDTEAFF. The CDR3, as DNA: TGTGCCAGCGCGGGACAGGACACTGAAGCTTTCTTT. This chain joins TRBV6-6 and TRBJ1-1, with 8 bases aligning to TRBD1. The V gene end was trimmed by 8 bases and the J gene end by 3 bases; junction bases not matched to a gene: 2. Germline CDR1 is MNHNY and CDR2 is SVGAGI (reference sequence). This CDR3 comprises 12 residues.

The V gene is TRBV19, the J gene TRBJ2-2, with a weak D call TRBD1 (5 bases). CDR1 and CDR2 (germline): LNHDA, SQIVND (reference sequence). The CDR3 contains 14 residues. Trimming pared 3 bases from V and 3 bases from J, leaving 8 bases between. The DNA for the CDR3 is TGTGCCAGTAGTATTTTCAGGGACACCGGGGAGCTGTTTTTT. This translates into CASSIFRDTGELFF.

This clone has just one count. The V call is TRBV30, the J call TRBJ2-1; maybe TRBD1 (5 bases). The germline CDR1 and CDR2 sequences are GTSNPN and SVGIG (reference sequence). The CDR3 contains 13 residues. V was clipped by 3 bases and J by 4 bases, with 10 bases between them. In DNA form, the CDR3 reads TGTGCCTGGAGCGCAGGGCAGTACAATGAGCAGTTCTTC. Translation gives CAWSAGQYNEQFF.

This clone was detected once. This chain connects TRBV4-2 to TRBJ2-1; TRBD2 agrees at 7 bases. CDR1 is LGHNA and CDR2 is YNFKEQ in the germline V gene. With 0 bases clipped from V and 6 bases from J, the junction kept 5 bases outside the gene matches. The CDR3 is made up of 15 amino acids. In DNA form, the CDR3 reads TGTGCCAGCAGCCAAGATGGGAGGGCCGGCAATGAGCAGTTCTTC. Encoded protein: CASSQDGRAGNEQFF.

The gene calls are TRBV27 and TRBJ2-2; 12 nucleotides align to TRBD2. Trimming at V came to 5 bases and at J to 7 bases, leaving 8 bases not matched to a gene. Germline V gives CDR1 MNHEY, CDR2 SMNVEV (reference sequence). The CDR3 runs to 16 residues. CDR3 nucleotide sequence: TGTGCCAGCAGTCCCAGACTAGCGGGAGTTCACGGGGAGCTGTTTTTT. Protein: CASSPRLAGVHGELFF.

The chain is built from TRBV30 and TRBJ2-5, with TRBD2 matching 8 bases. The CDR3 sequence is 15 residues long. Germline V gene data show CDR1 as GTSNPN and CDR2 as SVGIG (reference sequence). The V segment lost 2 bases and the J segment 0 bases; nucleotides outside the gene matches: 5. The CDR3 sequence: CAWSRGLGYQETQYF. For the CDR3, the DNA is TGTGCCTGGAGTAGGGGACTAGGGTACCAAGAGACCCAGTACTTC. Full variable domain (rest looked up from reference TRBV30 and TRBJ2-5): SQTIHQWPATLVQPVGSPLSLECTVEGTSNPNLYWYRQAAGRGLQLLFYSVGIGQISSEVPQNLSASRPQDRQFILSSKKLLLSDSGFYLCAWSRGLGYQETQYFGPGTRLLVL.

The chain recombines TRBV7-9 with TRBJ1-5, with TRBD1 identical over 7 bases. Germline CDR1 and CDR2: SEHNR and FQNEAQ (reference sequence). The CDR3 length is 15 residues. The junction had 6 bases not matched to a gene; V was cut back by 1 base and J by 6 bases. CDR3 coding DNA: TGTGCCAGCAGCTTAGACGGGACAGCCCCTCAGCCCCAGCATTTT. Translated: CASSLDGTAPQPQHF.